This entry is about one T cell receptor beta chain. As yet, its antigen is unknown. The sample is drawn from a study of shared clonotypes between healthy human individuals. For the study at large: Three CD4 naive, three CD4 memory, two CD8 naive and one CD8 memory plate were used per donor. Study results and caveats: Specimens sampled were limited to blood, with tissue repertoires likely differing. Compared with clonotypes that all four donors shared, non-shared clonotypes had lower generation probabilities.

Clones were read by immunoSEQ multiplex PCR, and TCRdb kept only the in-frame ones, dropping some. Of 1.5 million to 2.5 million clones in the sample, about 95% were seen once. Naive CD8 isolation took CD45RO-negative cells positively selected for CCR7 and excluded terminally differentiated effector memory CD45RA+ cells. Participating donors were healthy, HIV-negative adults free of recent acute infections or vaccinations. The J segment lost 7 bases and the V segment lost 6 bases, leaving 7 bases of the junction unmatched. The CDR3 extends over 16 amino acids. CDR1 is MNHEY and CDR2 is SMNVEV in the germline V gene (reference sequence).

This sequence was found in a man younger than 35 in good health. V is TRBV27 and J is TRBJ2-1, with TRBD2 matching 15 bases. Sequenced material: naive CD8+ T cells sorted from blood. The CDR3 sequence is CASSSGLAGGYNEQFF. The CDR3 DNA reads TGTGCCAGCAGCTCGGGACTAGCGGGAGGATATAATGAGCAGTTCTTC.